The 5 T cell receptor beta chains below were found in one sample sequenced in a study of a mutant IDH1 vaccine in newly diagnosed glioma. Time point given: week 47, end of study. A single vaccine dose contained 300 ug of mutant IDH1 20-mer peptide, and topical imiquimod was used with it. Measured with immunoSEQ multiplex PCR; TCRdb has only the in-frame clones, and not every one. This table has around 94,000 clones, roughly 90% appearing once. These receptors are not linked to any known antigen. Sequences were derived from PBMCs, sampled from a glioma patient whose treatment included an IDH1 peptide vaccine. These receptors came from a woman aged 50 to 60 with glioma.

The chain joins TRBV6-5 to TRBJ2-1; TRBD2 agrees at 11 bases. CDR3 size: 14 residues. The J segment lost 7 bases and the V segment lost 6 bases, leaving 5 bases of the junction unmatched. CDR1 and CDR2 (germline): MNHEY, SVGAGI. In nucleotides, the CDR3 is TGTGCCAGCAGGCTAGCGGGAGGAGAAAATGAGCAGTTCTTC. Translating it yields CASRLAGGENEQFF.

V usage is TRBV6-5 and J usage is TRBJ1-1; no clear D. Germline-derived CDR1 and CDR2 are MNHEY and SVGAGI. CDR3 length equals 12 residues. V lost 5 bases and J 4 bases, leaving 8 bases between the germline ends. The CDR3 region has the DNA TGTGCCAGCAGTGTGAAAGGCACTGAAGCTTTCTTT. Protein product: CASSVKGTEAFF.

The chain carries TRBV28 and TRBJ2-1, with a tentative D call TRBD2 (6 bases). This CDR3 has 11 residues. The V end lost 10 bases, the J end lost 4 bases, and 8 bases lay between the germline ends. CDR1 is MDHEN and CDR2 is SYDVKM in the germline V gene. The CDR3 reads CATRGYNEQFF. CDR3 DNA sequence: TGTGCCACCCGGGGGTACAATGAGCAGTTCTTC.

Worth noting for this clone: Its ends do not fully match the called genes, so a read error is possible. The chain joins TRBV10-1 to TRBJ2-1; D ambiguous. The CDR3 consists of 11 residues. Looked up from germline, CDR1 is WNHNN and CDR2 is SYGVQD (reference sequence). CDR3 loop: CASSANNGQFF. The CDR3 DNA sequence: TGCGCCAGCAGTGCAAACAATGGGCAGTTCTTC.

The chain carries TRBV5-4 and TRBJ2-2; 7 positions match TRBD1. The CDR3 has 14 residues. Germline V lookup: CDR1 SGHNT, CDR2 YYREEE (reference sequence). V lost 1 base to trimming and J lost 5 bases; unmatched junction nucleotides: 2. This CDR3 is CASSLKGATGELFF. Written as DNA, the CDR3 is TGTGCCAGCAGCTTGAAGGGGGCGACCGGGGAGCTGTTTTTT.